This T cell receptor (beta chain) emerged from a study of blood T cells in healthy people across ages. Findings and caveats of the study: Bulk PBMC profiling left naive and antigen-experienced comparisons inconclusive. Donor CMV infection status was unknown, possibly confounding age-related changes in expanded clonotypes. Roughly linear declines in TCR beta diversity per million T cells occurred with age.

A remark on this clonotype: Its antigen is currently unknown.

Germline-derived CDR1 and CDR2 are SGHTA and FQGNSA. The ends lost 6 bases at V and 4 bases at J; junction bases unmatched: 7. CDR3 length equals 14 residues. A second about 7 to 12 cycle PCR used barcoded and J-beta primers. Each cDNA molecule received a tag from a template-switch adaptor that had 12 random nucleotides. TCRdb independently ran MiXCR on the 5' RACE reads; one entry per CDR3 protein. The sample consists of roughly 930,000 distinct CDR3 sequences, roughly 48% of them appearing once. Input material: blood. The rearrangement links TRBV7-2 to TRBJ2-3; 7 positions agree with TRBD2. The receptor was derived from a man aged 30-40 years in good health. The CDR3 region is CASRGLSPADTQYF. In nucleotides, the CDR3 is TGTGCCAGCAGGGGACTAAGCCCCGCAGATACGCAGTATTTT.